This T cell receptor beta chain was identified in a study of cytomegalovirus exposure and HLA in healthy donors (dated by TCRdb to about 2017). Regarding the research as a whole: According to a later analysis, the approximately 120 validation repertoires were produced on the same platform as the 666 repertoires of the first cohort. In addition to the first cohort of 666 subjects, a separate validation cohort of 120 different subjects was used. High-throughput TCR immunosequencing, statistical association of individual TCRs with disease status, and machine learning were combined to predict cytomegalovirus infection status. The study aimed to test whether cataloging public T cell receptors could reveal signatures of past pathogen exposure.

Results the study describes overall, beyond this receptor: The classifier was reported to diagnose cytomegalovirus status with high specificity and sensitivity in both the original cohort and the validation cohort. Across donors, most TCR sequences were observed very rarely, whereas some public TCRs were present in many individuals. The authors suggested that the approach could potentially be extended to other disease states and immunological phenotypes. A later analysis lacked HLA typing for the validation cohort, so it scored co-occurrence in that cohort across all 110 or so repertoires. A later analysis found that TCRs clustered in the first cohort also tended to co-occur in the 120 or so validation repertoires, with approximately 93% of cluster scores above 0. The study gave a list of roughly 150 TCR beta chains associated with cytomegalovirus. In vitro tests confirmed that a few of the cytomegalovirus-associated TCR beta chains recognize cytomegalovirus antigens.

Donors formed part of the validation cohort, which comprised 120 subjects and was distinct from the first cohort of fewer than 750 subjects. The trim is 3 bases for V and 5 bases for J, with a gap of 10 bases between the germline ends. The cysteine opens and the phenylalanine closes a CDR3 of 13 amino acids. This entry keeps only the CDR3 DNA: 39 bases, framed from base 1. CDR1 and CDR2 (LNHDA, SQIVND) derive from the germline V gene (reference sequence). As to this clone: Its antigen is currently not known. Per-nucleotide qualities are absent, and no much larger clonotype sits a single base away.

The protocol used for the library was the immunoSEQ multiplex PCR assay. Turning to the authors' computational methods: A statistical classification framework was built to diagnose cytomegalovirus status from the catalog of TCR beta chain sequences. TCRdb took over this immuneACCESS table, retaining in-frame rearrangements with V and J assigned. Such tables are incomplete; in checked studies, under half of the missing clones stem from an unresolved V gene, and the remainder is unexplained. The V and J calls and clone size come from that table; D and trimming were worked out from the DNA. In this sample the table shows some 130,000 clones, just under 85% of which occur a single time. The ten largest account for about 27% of the sample.

This receptor was obtained from a young man in good health and CMV-seropositive. The sequenced sample consisted of PBMCs. The chain employs TRBV19 and TRBJ1-1, with the D gene too uncertain to name. The nucleotides read TGTGCCAGTAGTATTAAGGCGAGGACTGAAGCTTTCTTT. Translated, this gives CASSIKARTEAFF.